The clone carrying this T cell receptor beta chain was seen at least ten times. Only in-frame clones appear in the TCRdb table, and some are missing; sequencing was by immunoSEQ multiplex PCR. The table includes 88,000 or so clones, over 80% detected once. Germline loops: CDR1 MRHNA, CDR2 SNTAGT. The CDR3 loop spans 15 amino acids. J gave up 7 bases and V 3 bases, and 5 bases lay outside the gene matches. This sample stems from a study of blood T cell repertoires in COVID-19. About the research overall: The United States, Italy and Spain provided the acute and convalescent COVID-19 samples.

The source material was peripheral blood. This clonotype originated in a human donor in a cohort sampled during active COVID-19. The chain has TRBV6-4 and TRBJ2-1; 11 nucleotides match TRBD2. The DNA for the CDR3 is TGTGCCAGCAGTGAAGGGACTAGCGGAGGAAATGAGCAGTTCTTC. Amino acid sequence: CASSEGTSGGNEQFF.